This TCR beta chain was found in a study of blood T cell repertoires in COVID-19. The germline V and J ends were trimmed by 6 bases and 2 bases, with 11 bases remaining between them. Germline CDR1 and CDR2: MNHEY and SVGEGT. CDR3 length: 15 residues. Here immunoSEQ multiplex PCR was the method, and the copy in TCRdb shows in-frame clones only, minus some. The sample carries roughly 79,000 clones, around 90% recorded once. Sequenced input: peripheral blood. This sequence was found in a man between 45 and 60 years old with active COVID-19. V and J are TRBV6-2 or TRBV6-3 and TRBJ2-6, with unresolved D. Here the CDR3 reads CASSPEIAGANVLTF. CDR3 nucleotides: TGTGCCAGCAGCCCTGAGATAGCTGGGGCCAACGTCCTGACTTTC.